A single sample is the source of the 20 T cell receptor beta chains below, sequenced in a study of human T cells and chemical hapten exposure. TCRdb reprocessed the 5' RACE reads with MiXCR, giving one entry per CDR3 protein. This table has more than 140,000 distinct CDR3 sequences, around 4.4% appearing once. RNA extraction used unfractionated whole blood as the source of total RNA. These receptor sequences come from a female donor in good health.

This clonotype was recorded at least ten times. The V and J genes are TRBV19 and TRBJ2-2, with 8 bases lining up with TRBD1. J was trimmed by 0 bases and V by 6 bases; bases with no gene match: 3. Germline CDR1 is LNHDA and CDR2 is SQIVND (reference sequence). The CDR3 has 15 amino acids. CDR3 region: CASSGQGTNTGELFF. For the CDR3, the DNA is TGTGCCAGTAGCGGACAGGGCACGAACACCGGGGAGCTGTTTTTT.

This clonotype was recorded many times. This sequence joins TRBV16 and TRBJ1-1; tentatively, D is TRBD1 (5 bases). Germline V gene data show CDR1 as KGHSY and CDR2 as FQNENV. The ends were cut back, 0 bases at V and 3 bases at J, with 11 bases in the middle. The CDR3 spans 15 residues. The CDR3 here is CASSQSWGLDTEAFF. In nucleotides, the CDR3 is TGTGCCAGCAGCCAATCCTGGGGCCTAGACACTGAAGCTTTCTTT.

This clonotype was observed at least ten times. The gene calls are TRBV4-2 and TRBJ2-1; D is undetermined. The CDR3 covers 16 residues. Trimming stripped 1 base from V and 9 bases from J, with 19 bases between. Germline V gene sequence: CDR1 LGHNA, CDR2 YNFKEQ. The CDR3 region has the DNA TGTGCCAGCAGCCAAGTCGGAGTAGCTCCAGTCGGTGAGCAGTTCTTC. This sequence encodes CASSQVGVAPVGEQFF.

This clonotype was counted ten times or more. J is TRBJ1-6 and V is TRBV11-2; a weak D match, TRBD1 (5 bases). CDR1 is SGHAT, CDR2 FQNNGV, per germline. Trimming removed 4 bases from V and 6 bases from J, with 13 bases in between. This CDR3 spans 15 amino acids. The CDR3 is CASSWGPGGNSPLHF. Here the CDR3 DNA reads TGTGCCAGCAGCTGGGGCCCAGGAGGTAATTCACCCCTCCACTTT.

This clonotype was seen repeatedly, ten times or more. This chain connects TRBV29-1 to TRBJ1-1; D might be TRBD1 (6 bases). Trimming cost V 3 bases and J 3 bases, with 11 bases left between them. CDR1 SQVTM and CDR2 ANQGSEA come from the germline V gene. This CDR3 region has 13 residues. The CDR3 nucleotides are TGCAGCGTTGATGAGGGGGTGTACACTGAAGCTTTCTTT. Translated: CSVDEGVYTEAFF.

This clonotype has at least ten counts. The chain uses TRBV11-3 and TRBJ2-3; tentatively, D is TRBD2 (6 bases). Deletions cut 5 bases from V and 1 base from J, with 10 bases between. CDR1 is SGHNT and CDR2 is YENEEA in the germline V gene. The CDR3 spans 14 residues. CDR3 sequence reads: CASSAGEGTDTQYF. The DNA of the CDR3 is TGTGCCAGCAGCGCCGGGGAGGGCACAGATACGCAGTATTTT.

Worth noting for this clonotype: A read error may explain this, as a much larger clone is one base away. The chain joins TRBV12-3 or TRBV12-4 to TRBJ1-4; no definite D call. The V gene lost 3 bases and the J gene lost 7 bases, with 12 bases spanning the gap. The CDR3 consists of 14 residues. CDR3 DNA sequence: TGTGCCAGCAGTTTCCGGGGATCGGGTGAAAAACTGTTTTTT. This sequence encodes CASSFRGSGEKLFF.

There are many counts of this clonotype. The V call is TRBV4-3, the J call TRBJ2-3; 8 nucleotides align to TRBD1. Germline V gene lookup returns CDR1 LGHNA and CDR2 YSLEER. J lost 1 base, V lost 0 bases, and 12 bases had no gene match. This CDR3 contains 19 residues. The CDR3 protein is CASSQDSGTGGDGTDTQYF. DNA of the CDR3: TGCGCCAGCAGCCAAGATTCGGGAACAGGGGGTGACGGCACAGATACGCAGTATTTT.

This clonotype was counted at least ten times. V is TRBV7-2 and J is TRBJ1-4; D call uncertain. Germline V CDR1 and CDR2: SGHTA, FQGNSA. CDR3 length: 15 residues. Trimming pared 1 base from V and 5 bases from J, leaving 11 bases between. CDR3 sequence reads: CASSLVVGLNEKLFF. The CDR3 nucleotides are TGTGCCAGCAGCTTAGTTGTGGGATTGAATGAAAAACTGTTTTTT.

This clonotype appeared a few times. The rearrangement joins TRBV7-8 to TRBJ2-1, with 8 positions matching TRBD1. V lost 5 bases to trimming and J lost 3 bases; unmatched junction nucleotides: 6. Germline CDR1 reads SGHVS; CDR2 reads FQNEAQ. The CDR3 runs 15 residues. CDR3 in DNA: TGTGCCAGCAGCCCCCGACAGGGGAGCTACAATGAGCAGTTCTTC. It specifies CASSPRQGSYNEQFF.

The V call is TRBV2, the J call TRBJ2-7; tentative D call: TRBD1 (6 bases). CDR1 and CDR2 (germline): SNHLY, FYNNEI. V was pared by 2 bases and J by 4 bases, with 12 bases between. The CDR3 runs to 14 residues. The CDR3 sequence is CASSEQGSLYEQYF. CDR3 DNA: TGTGCCAGCAGTGAACAGGGGAGTTTGTACGAGCAGTACTTC.

This clonotype was seen ten or more times. The rearrangement joins TRBV5-1 to TRBJ2-6, with 7 bases fitting TRBD2. Trimming at V came to 4 bases and at J to 4 bases, leaving 14 bases not matched to a gene. The CDR3 extends over 18 amino acids. In germline, CDR1 is SGHRS, CDR2 YFSETQ. CDR3 in amino acids: CASSPSPWGGKGANVLTF. The CDR3 DNA follows: TGCGCCAGCAGCCCATCTCCCTGGGGGGGAAAAGGGGCCAACGTCCTGACTTTC. Drawing the rest from reference TRBV5-1 and TRBJ2-6, the complete variable domain is KAGVTQTPRYLIKTRGQQVTLSCSPISGHRSVSWYQQTPGQGLQFLFEYFSETQRNKGNFPGRFSGRQFSNSRSEMNVSTLELGDSALYLCASSPSPWGGKGANVLTFGAGSRLTVL.

This rearrangement joins TRBV28 to TRBJ1-1; 7 bases agree with TRBD1. The CDR3 length is 21 residues. The V gene end was trimmed by 5 bases and the J gene end by 1 base; junction bases not matched to a gene: 25. The V gene's germline CDR1 is MDHEN and CDR2 SYDVKM. The CDR3 bases are TGTGCCAGCAGTGACGGGACAGCCTTCTCGGGAAGCGGTTGGAAGAACACTGAAGCTTTCTTT. Amino acids: CASSDGTAFSGSGWKNTEAFF.

The chain links TRBV2 to TRBJ2-1, with unresolved D. The CDR3 loop spans 11 amino acids. In germline, CDR1 is SNHLY, CDR2 FYNNEI. V dropped 6 bases and J dropped 9 bases, with 9 bases sitting between them. The CDR3 DNA reads TGTGCCAGCAGCCAAGTGGGTGAGCAGTTCTTC. It codes for CASSQVGEQFF.

This clonotype has at least ten counts. The genes are TRBV20-1 and TRBJ2-3, with unresolved D. CDR3 size: 15 residues. V lost 0 bases to trimming and J lost 2 bases, with 12 bases between them. Germline CDR1 DFQATT, CDR2 SNEGSKA (reference sequence). This CDR3 is CSARDPVRYTDTQYF. Here the CDR3 DNA reads TGCAGTGCTAGAGATCCTGTCAGGTACACAGATACGCAGTATTTT.

This clonotype was picked up many times. The chain links TRBV7-8 to TRBJ2-1; the D is unclear. Germline V CDR1 and CDR2: SGHVS, FQNEAQ. CDR3 length: 16 amino acids. The V and J ends lost 1 base and 0 bases respectively, with 10 bases between them. CDR3 in amino acids: CASSLVWAGSYNEQFF. The CDR3 coding sequence is TGTGCCAGCAGCTTAGTTTGGGCCGGCTCCTACAATGAGCAGTTCTTC.

The table lists this clonotype with many counts. The genes are TRBV7-2 and TRBJ1-1, with 7 bases lining up with TRBD1. The CDR3 sequence is 15 residues long. J lost 2 bases, V lost 4 bases, and 7 bases had no gene match. Germline V CDR1 and CDR2: SGHTA, FQGNSA. CDR3: CASSSRTGSNTEAFF. In nucleotides, the CDR3 is TGTGCCAGCAGCTCCCGGACAGGATCTAACACTGAAGCTTTCTTT.

This clonotype occurred many times. The rearrangement links TRBV28 to TRBJ2-2; D not certain. The V and J ends lost 2 bases and 6 bases respectively, with 1 base between them. The CDR3 covers 11 residues. CDR1 and CDR2 (germline): MDHEN, SYDVKM. CDR3 amino acids: CASSLAGELFF. In nucleotides, the CDR3 is TGTGCCAGCAGTTTAGCCGGGGAGCTGTTTTTT.

There are many counts of this clonotype. The chain joins TRBV5-1 to TRBJ1-6; 7 bases map to TRBD1. There are 14 residues in the CDR3. Germline CDR1 is SGHRS and CDR2 is YFSETQ. The ends lost 4 bases at V and 7 bases at J; junction bases unmatched: 5. The CDR3 coding sequence is TGCGCCAGCAGCCAGGACAGGCTGAATTCACCCCTCCACTTT. This encodes CASSQDRLNSPLHF.

This clonotype has ten or more counts. The gene calls are TRBV20-1 and TRBJ2-3; TRBD1 matches 7 bases. Trimming removed 4 bases from V and 0 bases from J; junction bases left unmatched: 7. The CDR3 extends over 15 amino acids. Germline CDR1 reads DFQATT; CDR2 reads SNEGSKA (reference sequence). The CDR3 region is CSATSGQASTDTQYF. CDR3 DNA: TGCAGTGCTACCTCCGGACAGGCTAGCACAGATACGCAGTATTTT.